Included here is one T cell receptor (beta chain) sequence, with context. These data are taken from a study of cytomegalovirus exposure and HLA in healthy donors. PCR used 60 Vbeta primers and 13 Jbeta primers. Assay used: immunoSEQ multiplex PCR; TCRdb lists only in-frame clones, some missing. The table has 100,000 to 150,000 clones, roughly 76% seen once. V gave up 4 bases and J gave up 0 bases; unmatched junction bases: 4. The CDR3 totals 15 residues. Looked up from germline, CDR1 is MGHRA and CDR2 is YSYEKL. This chain joins TRBV4-1 and TRBJ2-7; 9 bases agree with TRBD2. The source of this sequence is a woman in her fifties or sixties in good health and CMV-seropositive. The sample comprised PBMCs. CDR3 region: CASSLSGGTSYEQYF. As DNA, the CDR3 is TGCGCCAGCAGCCTTAGCGGGGGAACCTCCTACGAGCAGTACTTC.